The rows below give T cell receptor beta chains drawn from one sample of a study of blood T cell repertoires in COVID-19. Repertoires were generated with immunoSEQ multiplex PCR, while TCRdb's copy carries only in-frame clones and drops some. This table has about 79,000 clones, 85% to 90% appearing once. The sample comprised peripheral blood. These receptors came from a man over 45 with active COVID-19. Both conserved end residues are part of each CDR3. The order of the fields is V gene, D gene, clone size, J gene, CDR3 DNA, CDR3 protein. D genes are given only for firm matches. The listing skips clone size in some rows; elsewhere it reads once, few, many or a size class.

v_gene: TRBV5-4; d_gene: TRBD2; abundance: .; j_gene: TRBJ2-1; CDR3nt: TGTGCCAGCAGCTCCCTAGCGGAAGTATACAATGAGCAGTTCTTC; CDR3aa: CASSSLAEVYNEQFF
v_gene: TRBV14; d_gene: .; abundance: once; j_gene: TRBJ2-2; CDR3nt: TGTGCCAGCAGCTACAGCCCCGGGGAGCTGTTTTTT; CDR3aa: CASSYSPGELFF
v_gene: TRBV4-1; d_gene: .; abundance: .; j_gene: TRBJ2-1; CDR3nt: TGCGCCAGCAGCCAGGTATCCCGGGATGAGCAGTTCTTC; CDR3aa: CASSQVSRDEQFF
v_gene: TRBV18; d_gene: TRBD2; abundance: .; j_gene: TRBJ2-7; CDR3nt: TGTGCCAGCTCACCACCTGGCGGGGGGGCCTACGAGCAGTACTTC; CDR3aa: CASSPPGGGAYEQYF
v_gene: TRBV11-2; d_gene: .; abundance: .; j_gene: TRBJ1-5; CDR3nt: TGTGCCAGCAGCTTAGGTCCTGGCTACAGGAGGCCCCAGCATTTT; CDR3aa: CASSLGPGYRRPQHF
v_gene: TRBV12-1; d_gene: .; abundance: .; j_gene: TRBJ2-2; CDR3nt: TGTGCCAGCAGCTTTCGAGGATGCCTGTCCCGCACCGGGGAGCTGTTTTTT; CDR3aa: CASSFRGCLSRTGELFF
v_gene: TRBV3-1/TRBV3-2; d_gene: .; abundance: once; j_gene: TRBJ2-1; CDR3nt: TGTGCCAGCAGCCAAGGGCTGGAACTACAGTTCTTC; CDR3aa: CASSQGLELQFF
v_gene: TRBV6-2/TRBV6-3; d_gene: TRBD2; abundance: .; j_gene: TRBJ2-7; CDR3nt: TGTGCCAGCAGTTACCCTAGCGGGAGTATCTCCTACGAGCAGTACTTC; CDR3aa: CASSYPSGSISYEQYF
v_gene: TRBV18; d_gene: .; abundance: .; j_gene: TRBJ1-2; CDR3nt: TGTGCCAGCTCACCAGTCGAGGATGGCTACACCTTC; CDR3aa: CASSPVEDGYTF
v_gene: TRBV6-2/TRBV6-3; d_gene: TRBD1; abundance: once; j_gene: TRBJ2-7; CDR3nt: TGTGCCAGCAGTAAAACAGGGGGGCGCGCCGAGCAGTACTTC; CDR3aa: CASSKTGGRAEQYF
v_gene: TRBV18; d_gene: TRBD1; abundance: .; j_gene: TRBJ2-7; CDR3nt: TGTGCCAGCTCACGGGACAGAGGCTACTTGGTAGACGAGCAGTACTTC; CDR3aa: CASSRDRGYLVDEQYF
v_gene: TRBV29-1; d_gene: TRBD1; abundance: .; j_gene: TRBJ2-7; CDR3nt: TGCAGCGTGACCAGTGGGACAGGGGGCGGACTTTACGAGCAGTACTTC; CDR3aa: CSVTSGTGGGLYEQYF
v_gene: TRBV6-6; d_gene: .; abundance: .; j_gene: TRBJ1-5; CDR3nt: TGTGCCAGCAGCCGCGGGAGGGGAGGCAATCAGCCCCAGCATTTT; CDR3aa: CASSRGRGGNQPQHF
v_gene: TRBV5-5; d_gene: TRBD1; abundance: .; j_gene: TRBJ1-2; CDR3nt: TGTGCCAGCAGCTCGACAGGGGAAGGCTATGGCTACACCTTC; CDR3aa: CASSSTGEGYGYTF
v_gene: TRBV7-2; d_gene: .; abundance: .; j_gene: TRBJ2-7; CDR3nt: TGTGCCAGCAGCGCCCTACAGGGCCCCTACGAGCAGTACTTC; CDR3aa: CASSALQGPYEQYF
v_gene: TRBV11-3; d_gene: .; abundance: few; j_gene: TRBJ1-1; CDR3nt: TGTGCCAGCAGCTTGCAGGACACTGAAGCTTTCTTT; CDR3aa: CASSLQDTEAFF
v_gene: TRBV5-1; d_gene: .; abundance: .; j_gene: TRBJ2-7; CDR3nt: TGCGCCAGCAGAGGCTCGGAGGGCGAGCAGTACTTC; CDR3aa: CASRGSEGEQYF
v_gene: TRBV4-1; d_gene: TRBD2; abundance: .; j_gene: TRBJ2-3; CDR3nt: TGCGCCAGCAGCCAAGATTTCTGGAGAGTGACTAGCGCCAAAACAGATACGCAGTATTTT; CDR3aa: CASSQDFWRVTSAKTDTQYF
v_gene: TRBV5-6; d_gene: TRBD2; abundance: .; j_gene: TRBJ2-7; CDR3nt: TGTGCCAGCAGCTACACTAGCGGGGGTGGCGAGCAGTACTTC; CDR3aa: CASSYTSGGGEQYF
v_gene: TRBV7-2; d_gene: TRBD2; abundance: .; j_gene: TRBJ2-7; CDR3nt: TGTGCCAGCAGCTCGGGACTAGCCCCTACGTACGAGCAGTACTTC; CDR3aa: CASSSGLAPTYEQYF
v_gene: TRBV5-1; d_gene: TRBD2; abundance: .; j_gene: TRBJ2-2; CDR3nt: TGCGCCAGCAGCGTTACGGGGGGTGGCACCGGGGAGCTGTTTTTT; CDR3aa: CASSVTGGGTGELFF
v_gene: TRBV27; d_gene: TRBD1; abundance: .; j_gene: TRBJ1-5; CDR3nt: TGTGCCACGAGACTCCGGGACAGGAATCAGCCCCAGCATTTT; CDR3aa: CATRLRDRNQPQHF
v_gene: TRBV7-2; d_gene: TRBD2; abundance: .; j_gene: TRBJ2-7; CDR3nt: TGTGCCAGCAGCTCAGCGGGAGGGCCTTACGAGCAGTACTTC; CDR3aa: CASSSAGGPYEQYF
v_gene: TRBV6-4; d_gene: .; abundance: few; j_gene: TRBJ2-3; CDR3nt: TGTGCCAGCAGTGACGCGGGGAACACAGATACGCAGTATTTT; CDR3aa: CASSDAGNTDTQYF
v_gene: TRBV10-2; d_gene: .; abundance: few; j_gene: TRBJ2-3; CDR3nt: TGCGCCAGCAGTGAGTCCCCCGTCAGCACAGATACGCAGTATTTT; CDR3aa: CASSESPVSTDTQYF
v_gene: TRBV9; d_gene: TRBD1; abundance: .; j_gene: TRBJ1-1; CDR3nt: TGTGCCAGCAGGAAACAGGGGTCGGGAAACACTGAAGCTTTCTTT; CDR3aa: CASRKQGSGNTEAFF
v_gene: TRBV5-1; d_gene: .; abundance: .; j_gene: TRBJ1-3; CDR3nt: TGCGCCAGCAGCATCGAGGGCTCTGGAAACACCATATATTTT; CDR3aa: CASSIEGSGNTIYF
v_gene: TRBV4-1; d_gene: .; abundance: .; j_gene: TRBJ2-7; CDR3nt: TGCGCCAGCAGCGACAGGCGATCCTACGAGCAGTACTTC; CDR3aa: CASSDRRSYEQYF
v_gene: TRBV5-4; d_gene: .; abundance: .; j_gene: TRBJ2-1; CDR3nt: TGTGCCAGCAGCTCGGGACTTGATAGGGATGAGCAGTTCTTC; CDR3aa: CASSSGLDRDEQFF
v_gene: TRBV28; d_gene: TRBD2; abundance: once; j_gene: TRBJ2-7; CDR3nt: TGTGCCAGCAGTAGCGGGAGATTTCTCTACGAGCAGTACTTC; CDR3aa: CASSSGRFLYEQYF
v_gene: TRBV28; d_gene: .; abundance: .; j_gene: TRBJ2-4; CDR3nt: TGTGCCAGCAGTTCTGAGAAATTAGCCAAAAACATTCAGTACTTC; CDR3aa: CASSSEKLAKNIQYF
v_gene: TRBV28; d_gene: .; abundance: .; j_gene: TRBJ1-2; CDR3nt: TGTGCCAGCAGTCCTGATGGAGGGGCCGCTAACTATGGCTACACCTTC; CDR3aa: CASSPDGGAANYGYTF
v_gene: TRBV11-2; d_gene: .; abundance: .; j_gene: TRBJ1-1; CDR3nt: TGTGCCAGCAGCTTAGGGCAGGGGAACACTGAAGCTTTCTTT; CDR3aa: CASSLGQGNTEAFF
v_gene: TRBV19; d_gene: .; abundance: .; j_gene: TRBJ2-5; CDR3nt: TGTGCCAGTAGTACGACTAGTTCAGGGACCCAGTACTTC; CDR3aa: CASSTTSSGTQYF
v_gene: TRBV6-2/TRBV6-3; d_gene: .; abundance: .; j_gene: TRBJ1-4; CDR3nt: TGTGCCAGCAGTTACTCGATTGAGGAGGGACTGTTTTTT; CDR3aa: CASSYSIEEGLFF
v_gene: TRBV12-3/TRBV12-4; d_gene: .; abundance: few; j_gene: TRBJ1-1; CDR3nt: TGTGCCAGCGGATATGGAGGGAGAACGGGGTTT; CDR3aa: CASGYGGRTGF
v_gene: TRBV27; d_gene: .; abundance: .; j_gene: TRBJ2-2; CDR3nt: TGTGCCAGCAGTTTAAGAGGGACGAACACCGGGGAGCTGTTTTTT; CDR3aa: CASSLRGTNTGELFF
v_gene: TRBV5-4; d_gene: .; abundance: once; j_gene: TRBJ2-5; CDR3nt: TGTGCCAGCAGCCGAGGACAGAAACAAGAGACCCAGTACTTC; CDR3aa: CASSRGQKQETQYF
v_gene: TRBV13; d_gene: .; abundance: .; j_gene: TRBJ1-4; CDR3nt: TGTGCCAGCAGCTTATGGGGCCCAAATGAAAAACTGTTTTTT; CDR3aa: CASSLWGPNEKLFF
v_gene: TRBV29-1; d_gene: .; abundance: .; j_gene: TRBJ1-4; CDR3nt: TGCAGCGTTGAAACAGGGTTTTCTGAAAAACTGTTTTTT; CDR3aa: CSVETGFSEKLFF
v_gene: TRBV2; d_gene: .; abundance: .; j_gene: TRBJ1-5; CDR3nt: TGTGCCAGCAGTGTGAGTATCCTACCCAATCAGCCCCAGCATTTT; CDR3aa: CASSVSILPNQPQHF
v_gene: TRBV5-8; d_gene: .; abundance: .; j_gene: TRBJ1-1; CDR3nt: TGTGCCAGCAGCTTCGTTAGGGTGGGGGGCACTGAAGCTTTCTTT; CDR3aa: CASSFVRVGGTEAFF
v_gene: TRBV7-9; d_gene: TRBD2; abundance: .; j_gene: TRBJ2-1; CDR3nt: TGTGCCAGCTCCGCTAGCGGGCCATACAATGAGCAGTTCTTC; CDR3aa: CASSASGPYNEQFF
v_gene: TRBV7-8; d_gene: .; abundance: .; j_gene: TRBJ2-5; CDR3nt: TGTGCCAGCAGCCCCCACGGGGAGACCCAGTACTTC; CDR3aa: CASSPHGETQYF
v_gene: TRBV2; d_gene: TRBD2; abundance: .; j_gene: TRBJ2-1; CDR3nt: TGTGCCAGCACTAACCTAGCGGGTGCCTACAATGAGCAGTTCTTC; CDR3aa: CASTNLAGAYNEQFF
v_gene: TRBV28; d_gene: .; abundance: .; j_gene: TRBJ2-1; CDR3nt: TGTGCCAGCAGTTTAATTGGCGGAACCCACAATGAGCAGTTCTTC; CDR3aa: CASSLIGGTHNEQFF
v_gene: TRBV6-6; d_gene: TRBD1; abundance: few; j_gene: TRBJ1-5; CDR3nt: TGTGCCAGCACCACCAGACAGGGGGCGGCGAATCAGCCCCAGCATTTT; CDR3aa: CASTTRQGAANQPQHF
v_gene: TRBV12-3/TRBV12-4; d_gene: .; abundance: .; j_gene: TRBJ1-3; CDR3nt: TGTGCCAGCAGTATACAAGGAAACACCATATATTTT; CDR3aa: CASSIQGNTIYF
v_gene: TRBV6-5; d_gene: TRBD2; abundance: .; j_gene: TRBJ2-1; CDR3nt: TGTGCCAGCATGGCCGGGACTAGCGGGGCCGGGGAGCAGTTCTTC; CDR3aa: CASMAGTSGAGEQFF
v_gene: TRBV5-1; d_gene: TRBD2; abundance: .; j_gene: TRBJ2-5; CDR3nt: TGCGCCAGCAGCGCGAGCGGGAGCAACCAAGAGACCCAGTACTTC; CDR3aa: CASSASGSNQETQYF
v_gene: TRBV3-1/TRBV3-2; d_gene: .; abundance: .; j_gene: TRBJ2-7; CDR3nt: TGTGCCAGCAGCCAAATGTCCGGTTACTACGAGCAGTACTTC; CDR3aa: CASSQMSGYYEQYF
v_gene: TRBV28; d_gene: .; abundance: .; j_gene: TRBJ2-5; CDR3nt: TGTGCCAGCAAAGGAGGGACAGCAGGACAAGAGACCCAGTACTTC; CDR3aa: CASKGGTAGQETQYF
v_gene: TRBV20-1; d_gene: .; abundance: .; j_gene: TRBJ1-2; CDR3nt: TGCAGTGCTAGTTCGGGAGTGATGGGCTACACCTTC; CDR3aa: CSASSGVMGYTF
v_gene: TRBV7-9; d_gene: TRBD2; abundance: .; j_gene: TRBJ2-7; CDR3nt: TGTGCCAGCAGCTTAGCGGCGGGAGTTAACGAGCAGTACTTC; CDR3aa: CASSLAAGVNEQYF
v_gene: TRBV28; d_gene: TRBD2; abundance: .; j_gene: TRBJ2-4; CDR3nt: TGTGCCAGCAGTATAGTTAGCGGGGGGGCCCTGGCCAAAAACATTCAGTACTTC; CDR3aa: CASSIVSGGALAKNIQYF